A selection of T cell receptor beta chains follows, all from one sample in a study of control samples from healthy donors and cancer patients. The method was immunoSEQ multiplex PCR; TCRdb's version includes in-frame clones alone and lacks a portion of them. The sample holds over 150,000 clones, more than 90% seen once. The sequenced sample consisted of blood. The source is a woman in her thirties or forties in good health. Each CDR3 is given with its conserved first and last residue. Each record gives: J gene, D gene, clone size, V gene, CDR3 DNA, CDR3 protein. The D gene is left open where the match is weak. Only part of the rows carry a size: once, few, many, or a class if the clone is expanded.

J: TRBJ1-3
D: -
size: once
V: TRBV10-3
DNA: TGTGCCATCAGCGGTCCAGCAGGGGATAGAAACACCATATATTTT
CDR3: CAISGPAGDRNTIYF

J: TRBJ1-2
D: -
size: -
V: TRBV4-1
DNA: TGCGCCAGCAGCCTCCACCTGGAGGGCATACGGCTTGGCTACACCTTC
CDR3: CASSLHLEGIRLGYTF

J: TRBJ2-2
D: -
size: -
V: TRBV5-1
DNA: TGCGCCAGCAGCCCGACCACCGGGGAGCTGTTTTTT
CDR3: CASSPTTGELFF

J: TRBJ1-5
D: -
size: few
V: TRBV2
DNA: TGTGCCAGCAGTAGGGCGCTAAATCAGCCCCAGCATTTT
CDR3: CASSRALNQPQHF

J: TRBJ2-1
D: TRBD2
size: -
V: TRBV27
DNA: TGTGCCAGCAGCCGAACGGGACTAGTCGATGAGCAGTTCTTC
CDR3: CASSRTGLVDEQFF

J: TRBJ2-1
D: -
size: -
V: TRBV6-4
DNA: TGTGCCAGCAATAGGGAACAGACCAGCTCCTACAATGAGCAGTTCTTC
CDR3: CASNREQTSSYNEQFF

J: TRBJ1-1
D: TRBD1
size: once
V: TRBV5-1
DNA: TGCGCCAGCAGCTTGACTTCCATTGGACAGGGGGCCACTGAAGCTTTCTTT
CDR3: CASSLTSIGQGATEAFF

J: TRBJ2-3
D: -
size: -
V: TRBV20-1
DNA: TGCAGTGCTAGTCCCTCGGCGGGATCTAGCACAGATACGCAGTATTTT
CDR3: CSASPSAGSSTDTQYF

J: TRBJ1-5
D: -
size: once
V: TRBV4-1
DNA: TGCGCCAGCAGCCCGCCGGGGGGAAGTAATCAGCCCCAGCATTTT
CDR3: CASSPPGGSNQPQHF

J: TRBJ1-1
D: TRBD1
size: once
V: TRBV6-5
DNA: TGTGCCAGCAGCCCCGGGACAGGGAACACTGAAGCTTTCTTT
CDR3: CASSPGTGNTEAFF

J: TRBJ1-1
D: TRBD1
size: once
V: TRBV6-6
DNA: TGTGCCAGCCTCGGGGGACAGCTTGAAGCTTTCTTT
CDR3: CASLGGQLEAFF

J: TRBJ2-1
D: -
size: -
V: TRBV2
DNA: TGTGCCAGCAGTGATGGCAGTTATTCATATGAGCAGTTCTTC
CDR3: CASSDGSYSYEQFF

J: TRBJ2-1
D: TRBD2
size: once
V: TRBV4-1
DNA: TGCGCCAGCAGCCAAGGGGGGACTAATGAGTTCTTC
CDR3: CASSQGGTNEFF

J: TRBJ1-1
D: -
size: -
V: TRBV3-1/TRBV3-2
DNA: TGTGCCAGCAGCCTAGGCGGAGGGATGAACACTGAAGCTTTCTTT
CDR3: CASSLGGGMNTEAFF

J: TRBJ2-1
D: -
size: -
V: TRBV5-1
DNA: TGCGCCAGCAGCTCAGGGATGCACTACAATGAGCAGTTCTTC
CDR3: CASSSGMHYNEQFF

J: TRBJ2-3
D: -
size: -
V: TRBV19
DNA: TGTGCCAGTCAACAGGAGAGCACAGATACGCAGTATTTT
CDR3: CASQQESTDTQYF

J: TRBJ2-3
D: -
size: -
V: TRBV27
DNA: TGTGCCAGCAGGCCGAGCCCAGATACGCAGTATTTT
CDR3: CASRPSPDTQYF

J: TRBJ2-3
D: TRBD2
size: once
V: TRBV10-3
DNA: TGTGCCTCCCGGGGGTCTAGCGGGGGGCCAACAGATACGCAGTATTTT
CDR3: CASRGSSGGPTDTQYF

J: TRBJ1-3
D: -
size: -
V: TRBV2
DNA: TGTGCCAGCAGTGAGTTTGACCCTAGGGCTGGAAACACCATATATTTT
CDR3: CASSEFDPRAGNTIYF

J: TRBJ1-1
D: -
size: -
V: TRBV5-5
DNA: TGTGCCAGCAGCTTGACACTAACTGAAGCTTTCTTT
CDR3: CASSLTLTEAFF

J: TRBJ2-2
D: -
size: -
V: TRBV9
DNA: TGTGCCAGCAGCGTAGACGTGGTCCGGGGTACCGGGGAGCTGTTTTTT
CDR3: CASSVDVVRGTGELFF

J: TRBJ2-1
D: TRBD2
size: -
V: TRBV7-8
DNA: TGTGCCAGCAGCTTAAATAGCGGGGGGGCACCCCCCTACAATGAGCAGTTCTTC
CDR3: CASSLNSGGAPPYNEQFF

J: TRBJ2-7
D: -
size: few
V: TRBV10-3
DNA: TGTGCCATCAGTGAGTCCTCCTACGAGCAGTACTTC
CDR3: CAISESSYEQYF

J: TRBJ2-5
D: TRBD2
size: -
V: TRBV10-3
DNA: TGTGCCAGCGGACTAGCGGGGGGAGAGACCCAGTACTTC
CDR3: CASGLAGGETQYF

J: TRBJ1-5
D: -
size: -
V: TRBV3-1/TRBV3-2
DNA: TGTGCCAGCAGCCAAGATCTTTCTCAGCCCCAGCATTTT
CDR3: CASSQDLSQPQHF

J: TRBJ1-2
D: TRBD1
size: -
V: TRBV6-1
DNA: TGTGCCAGCAGGGGCGGGACAGGCTATGGCTACACCTTC
CDR3: CASRGGTGYGYTF

J: TRBJ1-5
D: -
size: -
V: TRBV7-4
DNA: TGTGCCAGCAGCTTTGCCGGGACGGTAAGCAAAAGCAATCAGCCCCAGCATTTT
CDR3: CASSFAGTVSKSNQPQHF

J: TRBJ2-3
D: -
size: -
V: TRBV27
DNA: TGTGCCAGCAGTCCTACCGGTGCAGATACGCAGTATTTT
CDR3: CASSPTGADTQYF

J: TRBJ1-5
D: -
size: -
V: TRBV6-5
DNA: TGTGCCAGCAGCCCCCTAGGGGGAACTGGGCAGCCCCAGCATTTT
CDR3: CASSPLGGTGQPQHF

J: TRBJ2-2
D: -
size: -
V: TRBV27
DNA: TGTGCCAGCAGTTTATCGTTTGGGTTGAACACCGGGGAGCTGTTTTTT
CDR3: CASSLSFGLNTGELFF

J: TRBJ2-2
D: -
size: -
V: TRBV5-1
DNA: TGCGCCAGCAGCTTGGGGGACACCGGGGAGCTGTTTTTT
CDR3: CASSLGDTGELFF

J: TRBJ1-1
D: -
size: -
V: TRBV6-1
DNA: TGTGCCAGCAGTGAAGCCAGGGGTGAGGGGAACACTGAAGCTTTCTTT
CDR3: CASSEARGEGNTEAFF

J: TRBJ2-1
D: -
size: -
V: TRBV5-1
DNA: TGCGCCAGCAGCCCCGACGGCCAGCCCTACAATGAGCAGTTCTTC
CDR3: CASSPDGQPYNEQFF

J: TRBJ1-1
D: -
size: once
V: TRBV7-9
DNA: TGTGCCAGCAGCCAGCCCCCCGGGGGGAACACTGAAGCTTTCTTT
CDR3: CASSQPPGGNTEAFF

J: TRBJ2-7
D: -
size: -
V: TRBV5-4
DNA: TGTGCCAGCAGCTCAACAGGTGACTACGAGCAGTACTTC
CDR3: CASSSTGDYEQYF

J: TRBJ1-6
D: -
size: -
V: TRBV4-2
DNA: TGTGCCAGCAGCCAAGTTGAGGGGGTAGGCTATAATTCACCCCTCCACTTT
CDR3: CASSQVEGVGYNSPLHF

J: TRBJ2-2
D: TRBD1
size: -
V: TRBV5-4
DNA: TGTGCCAGCAGCCCCGGGACAGGCAACACCGGGGAGCTGTTTTTT
CDR3: CASSPGTGNTGELFF

J: TRBJ2-3
D: -
size: few
V: TRBV5-1
DNA: TGCGCCAGCAGCTTGGGCAATATAGGGACAGATACGCAGTATTTT
CDR3: CASSLGNIGTDTQYF

J: TRBJ1-2
D: -
size: -
V: TRBV7-9
DNA: TGTGCCAGCAGCTTATTGGCAACAGGCTATGGCTACACCTTC
CDR3: CASSLLATGYGYTF

J: TRBJ1-1
D: -
size: -
V: TRBV9
DNA: TGTGCCAGCAGCGTAGATTCATTGGCGGCGGGGCAAGAAGCTTTCTTT
CDR3: CASSVDSLAAGQEAFF

J: TRBJ1-6
D: -
size: -
V: TRBV28
DNA: TGTGCCAGCAGTCTTCAATACGATAATTCACCCCTCCACTTT
CDR3: CASSLQYDNSPLHF

J: TRBJ2-1
D: TRBD2
size: -
V: TRBV7-9
DNA: TGTGCCAGCAGCTTAAAGGTAGCGGGGGGTCTCAATGAGCAGTTCTTC
CDR3: CASSLKVAGGLNEQFF

J: TRBJ1-2
D: TRBD1
size: -
V: TRBV14
DNA: TGTGCCAGCAGCCAAGGACAGGGAGTTGGCTACACCTTC
CDR3: CASSQGQGVGYTF

J: TRBJ1-2
D: -
size: -
V: TRBV11-2
DNA: TGTGCCAGCAGCTTACAGGAGAGGGATCGTGATGGCTACACCTTC
CDR3: CASSLQERDRDGYTF

J: TRBJ2-1
D: TRBD2
size: -
V: TRBV4-2
DNA: TGTGCCAGCAGCCAAGAAGTTCTGGGGGGGACCTACAATGAGCAGTTCTTC
CDR3: CASSQEVLGGTYNEQFF

J: TRBJ2-4
D: -
size: once
V: TRBV15
DNA: TGTGCCACCAGCAGTGGGGAAGAAGGAACCAAAAACATTCAGTACTTC
CDR3: CATSSGEEGTKNIQYF

J: TRBJ1-2
D: -
size: -
V: TRBV12-3/TRBV12-4
DNA: TGTGCCAGCAGGAAAAGTGGCTATGGCTACACCTTC
CDR3: CASRKSGYGYTF